What follows are 9 T cell receptor beta chains derived from one specimen sequenced in a study of STAT5B mutations in CD4+ large granular lymphocyte leukemia. TCRdb keeps only in-frame clones here, not all; method: immunoSEQ multiplex PCR. The sample shows about 38,000 clones, 70% to 80% of them seen only once. The sample was CD4+ T cells from blood buffy coats. These receptors originate from a human donor in good health.

This chain links TRBV5-1 with TRBJ2-5; D unresolved. The CDR3 covers 13 residues. V was clipped by 1 base and J by 2 bases, with 6 bases between them. In germline, CDR1 is SGHRS, CDR2 YFSETQ. CDR3 coding DNA: TGCGCCAGCAGCTTGCCCTCACAAGAGACCCAGTACTTC. This codes for CASSLPSQETQYF.

This clone was seen a few times. The chain joins TRBV5-6 to TRBJ2-2, with 7 bases matching TRBD2. This CDR3 comprises 14 residues. With 0 bases clipped from V and 7 bases from J, the junction kept 3 bases outside the gene matches. The V gene's germline CDR1 is SGHDT and CDR2 YYEEEE. The CDR3 nucleotides read TGTGCCAGCAGCTTGGGGACTAGAAACGGGGAGCTGTTTTTT. Its protein product is CASSLGTRNGELFF.

V is TRBV10-2 and J is TRBJ1-5, with a weak D call TRBD1 (6 bases). CDR1 is WSHSY and CDR2 is SAAADI in the germline V gene. V was shortened by 3 bases and J by 10 bases, with 22 bases between the two germline ends. There are 16 residues in the CDR3. DNA for the CDR3: TGCGCCAGCAGTGACGCTTCGGGACACCGCATAGTCCCCCAGCATTTT. Protein sequence: CASSDASGHRIVPQHF.

This chain uses TRBV7-8 with TRBJ1-4; D ambiguous. The germline V gene encodes CDR1 SGHVS and CDR2 FQNEAQ. The V end lost 1 base, the J end lost 4 bases, and 7 bases lay between the germline ends. The CDR3 covers 14 residues. CDR3 sequence reads: CASSLGHINEKLFF. CDR3 DNA sequence: TGTGCCAGCAGCTTAGGCCATATTAATGAAAAACTGTTTTTT.

This rearrangement joins TRBV7-9 to TRBJ2-1, with TRBD2 matching over 13 bases. The trim removed 6 bases at V and 10 bases at J, leaving 3 bases unmatched. The CDR3 sequence is 13 residues long. Germline CDR1 and CDR2: SEHNR and FQNEAQ (reference sequence). The CDR3 nucleotides are TGTGCCAGCAGTCGACTAGCGGGAGGCGAGCAGTTCTTC. Protein: CASSRLAGGEQFF. Full variable domain (rest looked up from reference TRBV7-9 and TRBJ2-1): DTGVSQNPRHKITKRGQNVTFRCDPISEHNRLYWYRQTLGQGPEFLTYFQNEAQLEKSRLLSDRFSAERPKGSFSTLEIQRTEQGDSAMYLCASSRLAGGEQFFGPGTRLTVL.

The genes are TRBV6-1 and TRBJ2-3, with no clear D. The CDR3 is 15 residues long. The ends were cut back, 2 bases at V and 1 base at J, with 10 bases in the middle. Germline V gene lookup returns CDR1 MNHNS and CDR2 SASEGT. The CDR3 is CASSEQVPGTDTQYF. The CDR3 coding sequence is TGTGCCAGCAGTGAACAGGTCCCGGGCACAGATACGCAGTATTTT.

This clone is a singleton in its sample. The J gene is TRBJ2-1, the V gene TRBV13, with 7 bases fitting TRBD1. Germline V gives CDR1 PRHDT, CDR2 FYEKMQ (reference sequence). The CDR3 has 12 amino acids. The V segment lost 5 bases and the J segment 10 bases; nucleotides outside the gene matches: 5. CDR3 amino acids: CASSKDRKEQFF. The CDR3, as DNA: TGTGCCAGCAGCAAGGACAGGAAAGAGCAGTTCTTC.

The rearrangement uses TRBV2 and TRBJ2-7, with D hard to call. Between the trimmed V and J ends, which lost 6 bases and 6 bases, there was a span of 12 bases. Germline assignment: CDR1 SNHLY and CDR2 FYNNEI. The CDR3 consists of 12 residues. For the CDR3, the DNA is TGTGCCAGCAGCCGAAGGCGAGCCGAGCAGTACTTC. Its translation is CASSRRRAEQYF. The full variable domain, rest sourced from reference TRBV2 and TRBJ2-7, is EPEVTQTPSHQVTQMGQEVILRCVPISNHLYFYWYRQILGQKVEFLVSFYNNEISEKSEIFDDQFSVERPDGSNFTLKIRSTKLEDSAMYFCASSRRRAEQYFGPGTRLTVT.

The chain combines TRBV7-3 with TRBJ2-7, with 7 nucleotides matching TRBD2. The CDR3 spans 15 residues. The germline V gene has CDR1 SGHTA and CDR2 FQGTGA. With 5 bases clipped from V and 2 bases from J, the junction kept 9 bases outside the gene matches. CDR3 nucleotide sequence: TGTGCCAGCAGCCAATACGCAGGGAGGGCCTACGAGCAGTACTTC. Its translation: CASSQYAGRAYEQYF.